This TCR beta chain was identified during a study of shared clonotypes between healthy human individuals. Study-level background: The study drew on two women and a few men aged 18 to 49 as donors. Three plates each covered CD4 naive and memory; CD8 naive two, CD8 memory one.

Findings and caveats of the study: The study sampled only blood, and tissue repertoires likely differ. Clonotypes that were shared across four donors made up around 5% of naive CD4 clonotypes.

Naive CD8 cells were CD45RO-negative, positively selected for CCR7, excluding terminally differentiated effector memory CD45RA+ cells. Clones were read by immunoSEQ multiplex PCR, and TCRdb kept only the in-frame ones, dropping some. The sample shows approximately 650,000 clones, around 95% of them seen only once. Germline V gene lookup returns CDR1 SEHNR and CDR2 FQNEAQ (reference sequence). This CDR3 spans 13 amino acids. Trimming cost V 8 bases and J 2 bases, with 10 bases left between them. Comments on this clone: What it recognizes is unknown.

J is TRBJ2-1 and V is TRBV7-9; D might be TRBD1 (6 bases). This sequence originates from a woman aged 30 to 39 in good health. Sequencing input: naive CD8+ T cells sorted from blood. The CDR3 here is CASDWTAYNEQFF. CDR3 DNA sequence: TGTGCCAGCGATTGGACAGCCTACAATGAGCAGTTCTTC.